This TCR beta chain was identified during a study of PD-L1 blockade in urothelial cancer. Only in-frame clones appear in the TCRdb table, and some are missing; sequencing was by immunoSEQ multiplex PCR. Of about 51,000 clones listed, around 90% are singletons. The CDR3 runs to 15 residues. The trim removed 5 bases at V and 1 base at J, leaving 6 bases unmatched. The germline V gene encodes CDR1 LNHDA and CDR2 SQIVND (reference sequence). Sample time point: peripheral blood 6 weeks after treatment start. The rearrangement uses TRBV19 and TRBJ2-3; 7 nucleotides agree with TRBD2. This clonotype originated in a man aged 55 to 70 with urothelial cancer. The input for sequencing was PBMCs, taken around atezolizumab (anti-PD-L1) treatment. The CDR3 DNA is TGTGCCAGTAGTCCTTGGGAGGGTGGCACAGATACGCAGTATTTT. As protein: CASSPWEGGTDTQYF. The full variable domain, in which reference TRBV19 and TRBJ2-3 provide the parts outside the CDR3, is DGGITQSPKYLFRKEGQNVTLSCEQNLNHDAMYWYRQDPGQGLRLIYYSQIVNDFQKGDIAEGYSVSREKKESFPLTVTSAQKNPTAFYLCASSPWEGGTDTQYFGPGTRLTVL.